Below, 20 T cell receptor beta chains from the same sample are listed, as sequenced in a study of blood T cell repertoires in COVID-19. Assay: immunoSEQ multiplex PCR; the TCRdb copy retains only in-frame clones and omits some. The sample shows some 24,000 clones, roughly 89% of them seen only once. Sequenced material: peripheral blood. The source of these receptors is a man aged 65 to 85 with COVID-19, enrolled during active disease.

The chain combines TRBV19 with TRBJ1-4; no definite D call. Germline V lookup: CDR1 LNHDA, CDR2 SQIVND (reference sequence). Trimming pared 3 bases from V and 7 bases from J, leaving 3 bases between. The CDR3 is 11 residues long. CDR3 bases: TGTGCCAGTAGTATCGGTGAAAAACTGTTTTTT. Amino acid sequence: CASSIGEKLFF.

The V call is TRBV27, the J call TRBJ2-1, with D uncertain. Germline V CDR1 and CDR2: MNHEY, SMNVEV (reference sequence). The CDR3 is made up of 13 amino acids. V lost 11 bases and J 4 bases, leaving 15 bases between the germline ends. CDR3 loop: CAAAGNLYNEQFF. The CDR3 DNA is TGTGCCGCGGCCGGCAACCTGTACAATGAGCAGTTCTTC.

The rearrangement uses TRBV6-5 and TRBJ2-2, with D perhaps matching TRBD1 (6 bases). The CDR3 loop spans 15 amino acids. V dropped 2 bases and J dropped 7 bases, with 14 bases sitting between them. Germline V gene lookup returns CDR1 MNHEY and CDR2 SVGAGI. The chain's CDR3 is CASSYEAQGNGELFF. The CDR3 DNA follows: TGTGCCAGCAGTTACGAAGCACAGGGAAACGGGGAGCTGTTTTTT.

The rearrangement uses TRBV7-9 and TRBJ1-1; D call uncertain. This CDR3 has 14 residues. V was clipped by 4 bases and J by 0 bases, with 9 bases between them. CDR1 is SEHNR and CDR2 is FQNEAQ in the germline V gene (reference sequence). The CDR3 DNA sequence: TGTGCCAGCAGCTCCGGAGTCATGAACACTGAAGCTTTCTTT. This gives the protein CASSSGVMNTEAFF.

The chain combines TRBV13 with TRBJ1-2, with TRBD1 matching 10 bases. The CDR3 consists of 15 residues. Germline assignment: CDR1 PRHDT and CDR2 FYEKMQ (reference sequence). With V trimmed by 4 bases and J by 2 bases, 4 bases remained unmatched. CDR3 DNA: TGTGCCAGCAGCTCACGACAGGGGGCAAACTATGGCTACACCTTC. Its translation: CASSSRQGANYGYTF.

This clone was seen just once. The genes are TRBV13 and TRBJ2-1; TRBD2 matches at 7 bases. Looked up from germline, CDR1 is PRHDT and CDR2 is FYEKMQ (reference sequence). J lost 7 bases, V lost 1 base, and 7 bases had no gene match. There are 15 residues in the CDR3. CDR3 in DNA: TGTGCCAGCAGCTTAGTTGCGGGAGAAGGAAATGAGCAGTTCTTC. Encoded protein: CASSLVAGEGNEQFF. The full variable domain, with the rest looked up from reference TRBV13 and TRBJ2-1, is AAGVIQSPRHLIKEKRETATLKCYPIPRHDTVYWYQQGPGQDPQFLISFYEKMQSDKGSIPDRFSAQQFSDYHSELNMSSLELGDSALYFCASSLVAGEGNEQFFGPGTRLTVL.

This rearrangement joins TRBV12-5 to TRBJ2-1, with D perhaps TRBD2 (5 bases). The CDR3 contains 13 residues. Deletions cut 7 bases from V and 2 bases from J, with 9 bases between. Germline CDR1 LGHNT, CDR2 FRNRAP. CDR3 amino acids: CASAPTTYNEQFF. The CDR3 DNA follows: TGTGCTAGTGCCCCGACTACCTACAATGAGCAGTTCTTC.

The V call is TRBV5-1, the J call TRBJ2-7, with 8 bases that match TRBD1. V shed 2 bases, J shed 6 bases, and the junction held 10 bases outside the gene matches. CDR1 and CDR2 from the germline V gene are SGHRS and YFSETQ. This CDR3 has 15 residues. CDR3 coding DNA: TGCGCCAGCAGCTTTGGTCCGGGACAGGACCGCGAGCAGTACTTC. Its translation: CASSFGPGQDREQYF. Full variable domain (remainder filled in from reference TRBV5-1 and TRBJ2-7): KAGVTQTPRYLIKTRGQQVTLSCSPISGHRSVSWYQQTPGQGLQFLFEYFSETQRNKGNFPGRFSGRQFSNSRSEMNVSTLELGDSALYLCASSFGPGQDREQYFGPGTRLTVT.

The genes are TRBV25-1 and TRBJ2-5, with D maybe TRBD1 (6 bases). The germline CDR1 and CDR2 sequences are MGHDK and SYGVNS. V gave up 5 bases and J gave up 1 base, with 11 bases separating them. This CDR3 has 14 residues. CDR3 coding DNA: TGTGCCAGCAGTAACACAGGGTCCCAAGAGACCCAGTACTTC. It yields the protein CASSNTGSQETQYF.

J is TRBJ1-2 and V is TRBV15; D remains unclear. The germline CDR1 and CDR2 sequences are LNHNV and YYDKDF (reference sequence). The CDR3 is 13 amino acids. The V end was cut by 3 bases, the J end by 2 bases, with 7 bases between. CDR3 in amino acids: CATSRGVNYGYTF. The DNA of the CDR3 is TGTGCCACCAGCAGGGGCGTCAACTATGGCTACACCTTC.

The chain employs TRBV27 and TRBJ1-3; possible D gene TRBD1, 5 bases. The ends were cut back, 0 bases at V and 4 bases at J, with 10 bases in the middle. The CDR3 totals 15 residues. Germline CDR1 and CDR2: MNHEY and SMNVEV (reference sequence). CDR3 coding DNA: TGTGCCAGCAGTTTATCGATGGGACTGGGAAACACCATATATTTT. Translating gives CASSLSMGLGNTIYF.

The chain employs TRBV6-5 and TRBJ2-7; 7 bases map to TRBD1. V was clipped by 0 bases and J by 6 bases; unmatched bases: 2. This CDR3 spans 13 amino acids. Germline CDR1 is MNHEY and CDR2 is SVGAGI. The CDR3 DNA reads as TGTGCCAGCAGTTACTCGAACAGGGGCGAGCAGTACTTC. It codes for CASSYSNRGEQYF.

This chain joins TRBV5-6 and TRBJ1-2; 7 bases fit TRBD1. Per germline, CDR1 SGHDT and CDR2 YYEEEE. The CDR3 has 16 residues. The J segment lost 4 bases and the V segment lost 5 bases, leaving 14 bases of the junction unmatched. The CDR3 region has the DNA TGTGCCAGCAGTGAACCCAACAGGGGTTACAGCTATGGCTACACCTTC. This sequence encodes CASSEPNRGYSYGYTF.

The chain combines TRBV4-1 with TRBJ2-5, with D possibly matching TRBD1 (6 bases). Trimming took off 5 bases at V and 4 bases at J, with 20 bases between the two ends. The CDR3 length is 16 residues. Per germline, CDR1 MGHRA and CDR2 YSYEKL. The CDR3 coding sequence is TGCGCCAGCAGCACTACTGGGACACTTAGTGGAGAGACCCAGTACTTC. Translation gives CASSTTGTLSGETQYF.

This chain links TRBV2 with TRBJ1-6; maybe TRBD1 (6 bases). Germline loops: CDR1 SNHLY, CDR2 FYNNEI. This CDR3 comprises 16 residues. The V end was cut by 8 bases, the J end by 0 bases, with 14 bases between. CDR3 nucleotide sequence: TGTGCCAGCGCCGGGACACCGAGCTCCTATAATTCACCCCTCCACTTT. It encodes CASAGTPSSYNSPLHF.

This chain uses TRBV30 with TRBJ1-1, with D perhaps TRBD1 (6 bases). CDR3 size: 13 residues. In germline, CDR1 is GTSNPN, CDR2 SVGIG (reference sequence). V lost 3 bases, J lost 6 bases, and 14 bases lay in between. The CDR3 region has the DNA TGTGCCTGGAGGCGGACAGCCAGCGCTGAAGCTTTCTTT. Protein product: CAWRRTASAEAFF.

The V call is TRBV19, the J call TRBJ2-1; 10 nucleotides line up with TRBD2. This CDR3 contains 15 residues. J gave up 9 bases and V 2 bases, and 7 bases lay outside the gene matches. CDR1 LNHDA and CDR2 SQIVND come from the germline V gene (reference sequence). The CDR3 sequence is CASSIILAGEGEQFF. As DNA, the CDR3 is TGTGCCAGTAGTATAATTCTAGCGGGAGAGGGTGAGCAGTTCTTC.

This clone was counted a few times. The CDR3 DNA follows: TGTGCCAGCAGTTTTTTCGGGTCCGCGTCTTTCTTT. Translating gives CASSFFGSASFF. The chain recombines TRBV12-3 or TRBV12-4 with TRBJ1-1; D not certain. V was trimmed by 3 bases and J by 12 bases, leaving 14 bases between them. The CDR3 has 12 residues.

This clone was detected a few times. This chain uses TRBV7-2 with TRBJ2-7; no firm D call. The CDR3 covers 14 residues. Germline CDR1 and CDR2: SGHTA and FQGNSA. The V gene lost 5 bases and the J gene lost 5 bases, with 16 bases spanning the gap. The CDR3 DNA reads TGTGCCAGCAGCGCCTCGCCGGTTGTCGACGAGCAGTACTTC. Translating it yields CASSASPVVDEQYF.

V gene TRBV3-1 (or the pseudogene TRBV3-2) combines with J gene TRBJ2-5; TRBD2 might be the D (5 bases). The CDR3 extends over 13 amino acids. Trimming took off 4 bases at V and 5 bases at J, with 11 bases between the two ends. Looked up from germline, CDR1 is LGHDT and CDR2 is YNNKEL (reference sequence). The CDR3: CASSRASWETQYF. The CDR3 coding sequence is TGTGCCAGCAGCCGCGCTAGCTGGGAGACCCAGTACTTC.